A selection of T cell receptor beta chains follows, all from one sample in a study of cytomegalovirus exposure and HLA in healthy donors. Data came from immunoSEQ multiplex PCR; TCRdb stores just in-frame clones and leaves some out. The sample has fewer than 70,000 clones, approximately 68% seen once. The specimen was PBMCs. These receptors all come from a woman younger than 45 in good health and CMV-seronegative. CDR3s include the opening cysteine and the closing phenylalanine or tryptophan. D genes are given only for firm matches. Some rows mark clone size as missing; the rest say once, few, many or name a class of expanded clone.

J	size	D	V	length	DNA	CDR3
TRBJ2-1	.	.	TRBV7-2	14	TGTGCCAGCAGCCCCGGATTGGCCAGGGATGAGCAGTTCTTC	CASSPGLARDEQFF
TRBJ1-4	.	.	TRBV19	13	TGTGCCAGTAGTTCAGGGAGGGGTGAAAAACTGTTTTTT	CASSSGRGEKLFF
TRBJ2-5	.	.	TRBV27	14	TGTGCCAGCAGTTTAGGACAGGGAGGGGAGACCCAGTACTTC	CASSLGQGGETQYF
TRBJ1-1	.	TRBD1	TRBV7-9	14	TGTGCCAGCAACCCAGGGGGGATTTGGGTTGAAGCTTTCTTT	CASNPGGIWVEAFF
TRBJ2-7	.	.	TRBV7-9	15	TGTGCCAGCACCGATAAGGGGTCCCTCTCCTACGAGCAGTACTTC	CASTDKGSLSYEQYF
TRBJ2-7	.	TRBD2	TRBV4-2	15	TGTGCCAGCAGCCAAGGACTAGCGGGGTCACGAGAGCAGTACTTC	CASSQGLAGSREQYF
TRBJ1-5	once	.	TRBV29-1	13	TGCAGCGTTGAATTGGGGGCCGGTCAGCCCCAGCATTTT	CSVELGAGQPQHF
TRBJ1-5	.	.	TRBV30	13	TGTGCCTGGAGCCCACAGGAGAATCAGCCCCAGCATTTT	CAWSPQENQPQHF
TRBJ2-7	.	.	TRBV6-1	15	TGTGCCAGCAGTGCTCCGAACTCCATCTCCTACGAGCAGTACTTC	CASSAPNSISYEQYF
TRBJ1-1	few	TRBD1	TRBV6-6	14	TGTGCCAGCAGTTACTCAGGGGGCTTTAGTGAAGCTTTCTTT	CASSYSGGFSEAFF
TRBJ1-1	.	.	TRBV6-1	13	TGTGCCAGCAACTTGGGCCGAAACACTGAAGCTTTCTTT	CASNLGRNTEAFF
TRBJ1-3	.	.	TRBV9	15	TGTGCCAGCAGCGAAACCGGTAGCTCTGGAAACACCATATATTTT	CASSETGSSGNTIYF
TRBJ1-6	.	.	TRBV2	15	TGTGCCAGCAGTGCCCGGGGGATGGGTAATTCACCCCTCCACTTT	CASSARGMGNSPLHF
TRBJ1-2	few	TRBD1	TRBV6-4	16	TGTGCCAGCAGTGACCCAACAGACAGGGGCAACTATGGCTACACCTTC	CASSDPTDRGNYGYTF
TRBJ1-5	.	.	TRBV27	16	TGTGCCAGCCAAATTTATACAGGAGCCCTAAATCAGCCCCAGCATTTT	CASQIYTGALNQPQHF
TRBJ2-1	.	.	TRBV6-4	14	TGTGCCAGCAGTGATGATTATAGGGAGGATGAGCAGTTCTTC	CASSDDYREDEQFF
TRBJ2-2	.	.	TRBV4-3	16	TGCGCCAGCAGCTCAGCCCAGGCAGGGAAATACGGGGAGCTGTTTTTT	CASSSAQAGKYGELFF
TRBJ1-2	.	.	TRBV9	16	TGTGCCAGCAGCTTAGAGCGTCCGCAGAATAACTATGGCTACACCTTC	CASSLERPQNNYGYTF
TRBJ2-5	once	.	TRBV9	14	TGTGCCAGCAGCGTAGACGGGGGCCAAGAGACCCAGTACTTC	CASSVDGGQETQYF
TRBJ1-2	.	.	TRBV19	16	TGTGCCAGTAGTATAGTATTCGACAGGTCTTTTTGGGGCTACACCTTC	CASSIVFDRSFWGYTF
TRBJ2-7	.	TRBD1	TRBV6-1	15	TGTGCCAGCAGTGAAGTTGACAGGGGGCGAGGCGAGCAGTACTTC	CASSEVDRGRGEQYF
TRBJ1-5	.	TRBD1	TRBV6-5	15	TGTGCCAGCAGGGACAGGGGGCCTGGCAATCAGCCCCAGCATTTT	CASRDRGPGNQPQHF
TRBJ2-5	.	TRBD1	TRBV4-2	14	TGTGCCAGCAGCCGTGGACAGGGGTTTGAGACCCAGTACTTC	CASSRGQGFETQYF
TRBJ1-5	.	TRBD1	TRBV27	14	TGTGCCAGCAGACTCCAGGGGGCTAATCAGCCCCAGCATTTT	CASRLQGANQPQHF
TRBJ2-7	.	.	TRBV11-2	13	TGTGCCAGCAGTCAAAGGACTATTTCTGGGCAGTACTTC	CASSQRTISGQYF
TRBJ1-1	once	.	TRBV28	12	TGTGCCAGCAGTTTCCTTGGGCTACAAGCTTTCTTT	CASSFLGLQAFF
TRBJ1-2	.	.	TRBV2	12	TGTGCCAGCAGTGGGCAGGGTGACGGCTACACCTTC	CASSGQGDGYTF
TRBJ2-3	.	.	TRBV4-2	16	TGTGCCAGCGGCGACTCGGTTGGGTCTAGCACAGATACGCAGTATTTT	CASGDSVGSSTDTQYF
TRBJ1-3	.	.	TRBV18	17	TGTGCCAGCTCACCGGTACCACAAGTCAGCTCTGGAAACACCATATATTTT	CASSPVPQVSSGNTIYF
TRBJ2-7	.	.	TRBV30	14	TGTGCCTGGAGGCCGGGACATACAAACTACGAGCAGTACTTC	CAWRPGHTNYEQYF
TRBJ2-1	.	TRBD1	TRBV27	15	TGTGCCAGCAGTTCAACGGGACAGGTCTACAATGAGCAGTTCTTC	CASSSTGQVYNEQFF
TRBJ2-7	few	.	TRBV29-1	13	TGCAGCGTTGAGGGGGACTCCGTGCGGGAGCAGTACTTC	CSVEGDSVREQYF
TRBJ1-6	few	.	TRBV28	15	TGTGCCAGCAGTTTCTTGGGAAGGGGTAATTCACCCCTCCACTTT	CASSFLGRGNSPLHF
TRBJ2-2	few	.	TRBV2	14	TGTGCCAGCAAAAGGACAGTTTTCACCGGGGAGCTGTTTTTT	CASKRTVFTGELFF
TRBJ1-2	.	.	TRBV28	17	TGTGCCAGCTCCTCCAGATTCACGGAGCGGGCTAACTATGGCTACACCTTC	CASSSRFTERANYGYTF
TRBJ2-7	few	.	TRBV19	16	TGTGCCAGTAGCCTTGCAGGGCAGGGCGGCTCCTACGAGCAGTACTTC	CASSLAGQGGSYEQYF
TRBJ2-5	few	TRBD1	TRBV19	16	TGTGCCAGTAGTAGGGCGGGGACAGGGGGTTTTGAGACCCAGTACTTC	CASSRAGTGGFETQYF